The 16 T cell receptor beta chains below come from one sample, sequenced in a study of post-analysis software for immune sequencing data. Which antigens these TCRs recognize remains unknown. Incorporated into the TCR beta cDNA libraries were unique molecular identifiers, which served to reduce PCR and sequencing biases. MiXCR, applied by TCRdb to the PCR reads, yields one record per CDR3 protein. In the table there are under 650,000 distinct CDR3 sequences, about 44% of which are singletons. Study-wide findings and caveats: Patients showed TRBV5-6, TRBV5-1 and TRBV20-1 among 4 or 5 TRBV segments more frequent than in controls.

Specimen: blood. These receptor sequences come from a girl under 18 with multiple sclerosis.

This clonotype has more than one count but fewer than ten. The chain is built from TRBV9 and TRBJ2-1; 7 bases match TRBD1. Germline V gene sequence: CDR1 SGDLS, CDR2 YYNGEE. The J segment lost 13 bases and the V segment lost 4 bases, leaving 17 bases of the junction unmatched. There are 15 residues in the CDR3. The CDR3, as DNA: TGTGCCAGCAGCCCCATAGGGACAGAGGGCACCCCTCAGTTCTTC. Amino acids: CASSPIGTEGTPQFF.

This rearrangement joins TRBV11-2 to TRBJ1-1; weak D call: TRBD1 (6 bases). Trimming removed 6 bases from V and 3 bases from J, with 14 bases in between. The CDR3 totals 14 residues. CDR1 is SGHAT, CDR2 FQNNGV, per germline. CDR3 region: CASRPDRAYTEAFF. Here the CDR3 DNA reads TGTGCCAGCAGACCGGACAGAGCTTACACTGAAGCTTTCTTT.

This sequence joins TRBV20-1 and TRBJ2-7; D gene uncertain. V was shortened by 0 bases and J by 3 bases, with 15 bases between the two germline ends. Germline V gives CDR1 DFQATT, CDR2 SNEGSKA (reference sequence). The CDR3 length is 15 residues. The CDR3 nucleotides read TGCAGTGCTAGAGACATTAAGGGCACCCTCTACGAGCAGTACTTC. Translation: CSARDIKGTLYEQYF.

J is TRBJ1-2 and V is TRBV5-1; D gene unclear. Germline CDR1 is SGHRS and CDR2 is YFSETQ. The CDR3 contains 16 residues. V lost 0 bases, J lost 8 bases, and 20 bases lay in between. CDR3 in amino acids: CASSLARLDGRSGYTF. The CDR3 bases are TGCGCCAGCAGCTTGGCCCGTCTAGACGGGAGAAGCGGCTACACCTTC.

The genes are TRBV10-3 and TRBJ2-1; D possibly corresponds to TRBD2 (5 bases). Per the germline V gene, CDR1 is ENHRY and CDR2 is SYGVKD. With 5 bases removed from V and 7 bases from J, the gap between germline ends came to 12 bases. CDR3 size: 13 residues. The CDR3 coding sequence is TGTGCCATCAGTTTAGGACTCACAAATGAGCAGTTCTTC. Translation gives CAISLGLTNEQFF.

The sample holds one count of this clonotype. The genes are TRBV20-1 and TRBJ2-5; D is ambiguous. The closer fit of TRBJ2-7 to the DNA end suggests the J call may be wrong. Per germline, CDR1 DFQATT and CDR2 SNEGSKA (reference sequence). CDR3 length: 12 amino acids. The DNA of the CDR3 is TGCAGTGCCTACCGGTCAAGGGACGAGCAGTACTTC. Amino acid sequence: CSAYRSRDEQYF.

The CDR3 here is CASSIEAGGKETQYF. CDR3 in DNA: TGTGCCAGCAGCATAGAAGCGGGAGGGAAAGAGACCCAGTACTTC. The chain carries TRBV7-6 and TRBJ2-5, with TRBD2 identical over 10 bases. This CDR3 is built from 15 residues. With V trimmed by 5 bases and J by 3 bases, 6 bases remained unmatched. Germline V gene data show CDR1 as SGHVS and CDR2 as FNYEAQ.

J is TRBJ2-3 and V is TRBV6-1, with a weak D call TRBD2 (6 bases). V was cut by 9 bases and J by 12 bases, with 19 bases left in between. CDR1 and CDR2 (germline): MNHNS, SASEGT. The CDR3 spans 12 residues. In nucleotides, the CDR3 is TGTGCCAGTACGCCGGGACTGGTATCTCAGTATTTT. This gives the protein CASTPGLVSQYF.

This chain joins TRBV6-6 and TRBJ1-5; TRBD1 agrees at 8 bases. V lost 7 bases and J lost 0; bases outside the gene matches: 8. Germline V gene lookup returns CDR1 MNHNY and CDR2 SVGAGI (reference sequence). CDR3 length equals 16 residues. Here the CDR3 reads CASTKDRDLSNQPQHF. The DNA for the CDR3 is TGTGCCAGCACCAAGGACAGGGACCTTAGCAATCAGCCCCAGCATTTT.

The gene calls are TRBV5-1 and TRBJ2-7; TRBD1 matches 7 bases. CDR1 is SGHRS, CDR2 YFSETQ, per germline. The CDR3 consists of 15 residues. V was clipped by 3 bases and J by 0 bases; unmatched bases: 6. CDR3 coding DNA: TGCGCCAGCAGCTCACTACAGGGGAGCTCCTACGAGCAGTACTTC. Translation: CASSSLQGSSYEQYF.

V and J are TRBV27 and TRBJ2-1; 10 positions match TRBD1. The CDR3 contains 15 residues. The V gene's germline CDR1 is MNHEY and CDR2 SMNVEV (reference sequence). V lost 5 bases and J lost 7; bases outside the gene matches: 8. For the CDR3, the DNA is TGTGCCAGCAGTCCCCCGGGACAGGGGTGGAATGAGCAGTTCTTC. Translated, it gives CASSPPGQGWNEQFF.

The V and J genes are TRBV15 and TRBJ1-5; D is undetermined. Germline CDR1 LNHNV, CDR2 YYDKDF (reference sequence). V shed 1 base and J shed 1 base, with 20 bases lying between them. CDR3 length: 19 residues. For the CDR3, the DNA is TGTGCCACCAGCAGAGGCCGCCTCCTGGAGGGCCTAAGCAATCAGCCCCAGCATTTT. Amino acid sequence: CATSRGRLLEGLSNQPQHF.

This chain uses TRBV6-1 with TRBJ2-3; TRBD2 matches 9 bases. CDR3 length: 14 residues. Trimming cost V 8 bases and J 2 bases; bases outside gene matches: 5. The germline V gene encodes CDR1 MNHNS and CDR2 SASEGT. The CDR3: CASASGVFTDTQYF. The CDR3 DNA sequence: TGTGCCAGCGCTAGCGGGGTCTTCACAGATACGCAGTATTTT.

This clonotype occurred a few times. This CDR3 reads CASSRERNGYTF. The CDR3 bases are TGTGCCAGCAGTCGGGAAAGAAATGGCTACACCTTC. The V call is TRBV2, the J call TRBJ1-2; D is uncertain. The V gene lost 5 bases and the J gene lost 6 bases, with 10 bases spanning the gap. CDR1 and CDR2 from the germline V gene are SNHLY and FYNNEI. The CDR3 totals 12 residues.

CDR3 loop: CASSLGVVYIQYF. CDR3 DNA sequence: TGTGCCAGCAGTTTAGGTGTGGTCTACATTCAGTACTTC. The gene calls are TRBV12-3 or TRBV12-4 and TRBJ2-4, with D unresolved. This CDR3 has 13 amino acids. V was pared by 1 base and J by 8 bases, with 9 bases between.

V and J are TRBV7-9 and TRBJ2-7; 9 bases align to TRBD2. The V gene's germline CDR1 is SEHNR and CDR2 FQNEAQ (reference sequence). J lost 5 bases, V lost 5 bases, and 7 bases had no gene match. This CDR3 is built from 14 residues. The CDR3: CASSNSGRQNEQYF. CDR3 nucleotides: TGTGCCAGCAGCAATAGCGGGAGACAGAACGAGCAGTACTTC.